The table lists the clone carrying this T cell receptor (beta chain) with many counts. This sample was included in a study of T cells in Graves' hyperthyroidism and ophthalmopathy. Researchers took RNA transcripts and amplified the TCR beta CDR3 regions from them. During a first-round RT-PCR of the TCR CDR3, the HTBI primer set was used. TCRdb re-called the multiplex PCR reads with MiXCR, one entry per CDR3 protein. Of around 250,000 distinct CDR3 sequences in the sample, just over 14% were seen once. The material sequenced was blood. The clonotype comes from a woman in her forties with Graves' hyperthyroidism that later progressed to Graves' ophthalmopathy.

The CDR3 protein is CASRPGTGKRGTEAFF. The CDR3 coding sequence is TGTGCCAGCAGACCCGGGACAGGGAAAAGGGGCACTGAAGCTTTCTTT. The V and J genes are TRBV11-2 and TRBJ1-1, with 9 bases aligning to TRBD1. Per the germline V gene, CDR1 is SGHAT and CDR2 is FQNNGV. Losses at the gene ends were 6 bases for V and 4 bases for J; bases not matched to a gene: 12. The CDR3 runs to 16 residues.